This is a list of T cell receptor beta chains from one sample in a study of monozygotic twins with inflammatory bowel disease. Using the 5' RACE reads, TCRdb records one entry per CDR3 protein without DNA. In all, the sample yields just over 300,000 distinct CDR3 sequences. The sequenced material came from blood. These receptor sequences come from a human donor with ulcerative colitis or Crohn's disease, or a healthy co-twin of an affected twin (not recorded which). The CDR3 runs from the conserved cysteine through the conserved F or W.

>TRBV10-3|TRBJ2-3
CAISESRGLGTDTQYF
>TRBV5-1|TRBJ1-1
CASSGSGVGTEAFF
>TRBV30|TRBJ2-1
CAWISPGLAGVNEQFF
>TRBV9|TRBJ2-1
CASSVRSGGYNEQFF
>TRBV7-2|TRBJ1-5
CASSLGAGPNQPQHF
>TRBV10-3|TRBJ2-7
CAISEGTRIEQYF
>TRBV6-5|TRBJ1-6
CASSYSSHNSPLHF
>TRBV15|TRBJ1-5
CATSRDRWSGQGHQPQHF
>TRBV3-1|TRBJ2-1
CASSQGPLGSNEQFF
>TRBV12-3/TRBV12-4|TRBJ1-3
CASSLGVMGTGNTIYF
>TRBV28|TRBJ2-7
CASSAATSSYEQYF
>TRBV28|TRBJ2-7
CASSLGQYFVEQYF
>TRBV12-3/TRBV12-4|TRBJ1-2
CASSFRAGYGYTF